The 21 T cell receptor beta chains below come from one sample, sequenced in a study of vaccination effects on CD4 cells after COVID-19. The culture ran for approximately 9 days before CD4+ T cells were isolated. Participants were given two doses of BNT162b2 or mRNA-1273 vaccine. What these receptors recognize is not known. Profiling relied on immunoSEQ multiplex PCR, and the TCRdb table lists in-frame clones only, not all of them. The sample consists of just under 75,000 clones, 65% to 80% of them appearing once. The sample in question was CD4+ T cells from PBMCs cultured without peptide, obtained after COVID-19 vaccination. The receptors here all came from a human donor who received a COVID-19 vaccine.

The chain recombines TRBV6-1 with TRBJ2-7, with 7 nucleotides matching TRBD1. Trimming cost V 2 bases and J 0 bases; bases outside gene matches: 4. This CDR3 is 15 amino acids long. Germline lookup yields CDR1 MNHNS and CDR2 SASEGT. CDR3 coding DNA: TGTGCCAGCAGTGAACAGGGGGATAGCTCCTACGAGCAGTACGTC. This translates into CASSEQGDSSYEQYV.

This clone was seen once. The chain has TRBV10-2 and TRBJ1-6; D is ambiguous. The germline V gene encodes CDR1 WSHSY and CDR2 SAAADI. The CDR3 runs 14 residues. V lost 8 bases to trimming and J lost 0 bases, with 8 bases between them. This CDR3 is CASCSGSYNSPLHF. In nucleotides, the CDR3 is TGCGCCAGCTGCTCCGGCTCCTATAATTCACCCCTCCACTTT.

J is TRBJ2-7 and V is TRBV5-4; 7 bases map to TRBD1. J was trimmed by 6 bases and V by 4 bases; bases with no gene match: 4. The CDR3 is made up of 12 amino acids. Germline V gene data show CDR1 as SGHNT and CDR2 as YYREEE (reference sequence). The CDR3 DNA is TGTGCCAGCAGCCGACAGGGTTCCGAGCAGTACGTC. It encodes CASSRQGSEQYV.

The V call is TRBV3-1 (or the pseudogene TRBV3-2), the J call TRBJ2-3; unclear D gene. Germline V gene sequence: CDR1 LGHDT, CDR2 YNNKEL (reference sequence). The CDR3 is 14 residues long. V lost 2 bases to trimming and J lost 5 bases, with 11 bases between them. CDR3 DNA: TGTGCCAGCAGCCAACACCTAGTAGGAGATACGCAGTATTTT. Translating gives CASSQHLVGDTQYF.

This clone was found a few times. The chain uses TRBV7-2 and TRBJ1-2; 7 bases agree with TRBD1. This CDR3 region has 16 residues. Germline lookup yields CDR1 SGHTA and CDR2 FQGNSA. J lost 2 bases, V lost 4 bases, and 10 bases had no gene match. The CDR3 reads CASSSARTGDNYGYTF. In DNA form, the CDR3 reads TGTGCCAGCAGCTCAGCGCGGACAGGCGACAACTATGGCTACACCTTC.

The chain employs TRBV5-4 and TRBJ2-2; the match to TRBD2 covers 9 bases. Germline V gene lookup returns CDR1 SGHNT and CDR2 YYREEE (reference sequence). The CDR3 spans 15 residues. The junction had 8 bases not matched to a gene; V was cut back by 4 bases and J by 7 bases. The CDR3 sequence: CASSQGGGADGELFF. DNA for the CDR3: TGTGCCAGCAGCCAGGGCGGGGGGGCTGACGGGGAGCTGTTTTTT.

The rearrangement uses TRBV3-1 (or the pseudogene TRBV3-2) and TRBJ1-5, with 10 bases fitting TRBD1. From germline, CDR1 is LGHDT and CDR2 YNNKEL (reference sequence). This CDR3 is built from 15 residues. J gave up 7 bases and V 1 base, and 4 bases lay outside the gene matches. The CDR3 nucleotides read TGTGCCAGCAGCCAAGTAGGGACAGGGGAACAGCCCCAGCATTTT. Residues: CASSQVGTGEQPQHF.

The chain has TRBV20-1 and TRBJ1-6, with D uncertain. The CDR3 sequence is 11 residues long. V lost 6 bases and J lost 10, with 10 bases in between. CDR1 and CDR2 (germline): DFQATT, SNEGSKA (reference sequence). The CDR3 bases are TGCAGTGCCCACCTGGGGTCACCCCTCCACTTT. Protein product: CSAHLGSPLHF.

This sequence joins TRBV3-1 (or the pseudogene TRBV3-2) and TRBJ2-2, with D possibly being TRBD1 or TRBD2 (7 bases each). Germline assignment: CDR1 LGHDT and CDR2 YNNKEL (reference sequence). This CDR3 spans 18 amino acids. V was trimmed by 0 bases and J by 1 base, leaving 15 bases between them. CDR3: CASSQDYGRGGNTGELFF. CDR3 bases: TGTGCCAGCAGCCAAGATTATGGCAGGGGGGGGAACACCGGGGAGCTGTTTTTT.

This chain joins TRBV30 and TRBJ1-6; no firm D call. The CDR3 spans 12 residues. V was trimmed by 0 bases and J by 11 bases, leaving 8 bases between them. Germline lookup yields CDR1 GTSNPN and CDR2 SVGIG (reference sequence). This CDR3 is CAWSVQGPPLHF. CDR3 in DNA: TGTGCCTGGAGTGTACAAGGTCCACCCCTCCACTTT.

J is TRBJ2-3 and V is TRBV15; the match to TRBD1 covers 7 bases. Germline V gene data show CDR1 as LNHNV and CDR2 as YYDKDF (reference sequence). Trimming removed 2 bases from V and 4 bases from J; junction bases left unmatched: 9. There are 16 residues in the CDR3. Here the CDR3 DNA reads TGTGCCACCAGCAGACCATCGGGACAGTTGTCAGATACGCAGTATTTT. It translates to CATSRPSGQLSDTQYF.

The V and J genes are TRBV15 and TRBJ1-2; tentative D call: TRBD1 (6 bases). The CDR3 runs 13 residues. V was cut by 8 bases and J by 2 bases, with 12 bases left in between. Germline assignment: CDR1 LNHNV and CDR2 YYDKDF (reference sequence). CDR3 coding DNA: TGTGCCACCGACCGGGACAAGAACTATGGCTACACCTTC. Encoded protein: CATDRDKNYGYTF.

This clone was observed a single time. This sequence joins TRBV5-4 and TRBJ2-2; possibly TRBD2 for D (6 bases). V lost 1 base and J lost 4, with 14 bases in between. The germline V gene encodes CDR1 SGHNT and CDR2 YYREEE (reference sequence). This CDR3 has 16 amino acids. CDR3 DNA sequence: TGTGCCAGCAGCTTGCCGGGGGAATTGTCCACCGGGGAGCTGTTTTTT. Amino acids: CASSLPGELSTGELFF.

The gene calls are TRBV7-9 and TRBJ2-1, with TRBD2 matching over 7 bases. The CDR3 has 14 residues. Germline trimming cut 7 bases from V and 7 bases from J; bases unmatched to any gene: 10. CDR1 is SEHNR, CDR2 FQNEAQ, per germline (reference sequence). CDR3 residues: CASISSGVWNEQFF. As DNA, the CDR3 is TGTGCCAGCATATCGAGCGGGGTATGGAATGAGCAGTTCTTC.

The chain joins TRBV11-2 to TRBJ2-2; D is perhaps TRBD1 (5 bases). The ends were cut back, 7 bases at V and 3 bases at J, with 12 bases in the middle. The CDR3 length is 14 residues. Germline CDR1 and CDR2: SGHAT and FQNNGV. CDR3 protein: CASNPPGYTGELFF. The DNA of the CDR3 is TGTGCCAGCAACCCTCCAGGGTACACCGGGGAGCTGTTTTTT.

The chain is built from TRBV10-3 and TRBJ1-1; D is undetermined. V lost 9 bases, J lost 0 bases, and 11 bases lay in between. The CDR3 consists of 13 residues. Germline V CDR1 and CDR2: ENHRY, SYGVKD. The CDR3 loop reads CAITAIMNTEAFF. The DNA for the CDR3 is TGTGCCATTACAGCTATTATGAACACTGAAGCTTTCTTT.

The rearrangement joins TRBV18 to TRBJ2-7, with a weak D call TRBD2 (5 bases). Germline CDR1 KGHSH, CDR2 LQKENI. The CDR3 runs 13 residues. V was clipped by 6 bases and J by 2 bases, with 11 bases between them. The CDR3 loop is CASSPDGTYEQYV. The CDR3 DNA follows: TGTGCCAGCTCCCCGGACGGGACCTACGAGCAGTACGTC.

The rearrangement joins TRBV10-2 to TRBJ1-2; no definite D call. Trimming left V 1 base short and J 6 bases short, with 9 bases between. The germline CDR1 and CDR2 sequences are WSHSY and SAAADI. This CDR3 comprises 13 residues. CDR3 in DNA: TGCGCCAGCAGTGAGTGGGCGAGTAATGGCTACACCTTC. The encoded protein is CASSEWASNGYTF.

The CDR3 nucleotides read TGTGCCAGCAGCCCCCAGGGTTTAGTGTCCTACAATGAGCAGTTCTTC. Encoded protein: CASSPQGLVSYNEQFF. The genes are TRBV5-4 and TRBJ2-1, with TRBD1 as a possible D gene (5 bases). The V end lost 4 bases, the J end lost 1 base, and 15 bases lay between the germline ends. The CDR3 is made up of 16 amino acids. The V gene's germline CDR1 is SGHNT and CDR2 YYREEE (reference sequence). Filled out from reference TRBV5-4 and TRBJ2-1, the complete variable domain reads ETGVTQSPTHLIKTRGQQVTLRCSSQSGHNTVSWYQQALGQGPQFIFQYYREEENGRGNFPPRFSGLQFPNYSSELNVNALELDDSALYLCASSPQGLVSYNEQFFGPGTRLTVL.

The chain uses TRBV3-1 (or the pseudogene TRBV3-2) and TRBJ1-5; D is undetermined. The CDR3 consists of 13 residues. The V end lost 3 bases, the J end lost 4 bases, and 7 bases lay between the germline ends. Germline V gene sequence: CDR1 LGHDT, CDR2 YNNKEL (reference sequence). The CDR3 coding sequence is TGTGCCAGCAGCCATGTCGGAAATCAGCCCCAGCATTTT. Protein: CASSHVGNQPQHF.

The chain couples TRBV9 to TRBJ1-3; D not certain. Trimming shortened V by 3 bases and J by 0 bases, and 10 bases separated the two germline ends. Germline V gives CDR1 SGDLS, CDR2 YYNGEE. This CDR3 is built from 15 residues. The CDR3 DNA follows: TGTGCCAGCAGCGAAGCAGGTTCCTCTGGAAACACCATATATTTT. Its translation is CASSEAGSSGNTIYF.